This entry features one TCR beta chain sequence. The data are from a study of CD8 T cells in Susac syndrome. Random hexamers primed reverse transcription of about 0.5 to 1 ug RNA. TCRdb ran MiXCR on the immunoSEQ multiplex PCR reads and lists one entry per CDR3 protein. The table has under 200,000 distinct CDR3 sequences, about 91% seen once. The length of the CDR3 is 11 residues. The ends were cut back, 5 bases at V and 1 base at J, with 5 bases in the middle. Germline CDR1 and CDR2: SQVTM and ANQGSEA. The rearrangement links TRBV29-1 to TRBJ1-1; D remains unclear. The sequencing input was CD4+ T cells from PBMCs. This clonotype was obtained from a human donor with Susac syndrome. CDR3 sequence: CSVRGNTEAFF. The CDR3 DNA reads as TGCAGCGTTCGGGGGAACACTGAAGCTTTCTTT.